A single sample gave rise to the 6 T cell receptor beta chains below, sequenced in a study of blood T cell repertoires in COVID-19. Sequenced by immunoSEQ multiplex PCR; TCRdb stores in-frame clones only, minus some. This table holds about 210,000 clones, approximately 90% found once. Sequencing was done on a sample of PBMCs or T cells enriched from blood (not recorded which). These receptors were taken from a man in his late teens or twenties with acute COVID-19.

The chain links TRBV24-1 to TRBJ2-5; D is uncertain. This CDR3 is built from 14 residues. Germline-derived CDR1 and CDR2 are KGHDR and SFDVKD. Trimming took 9 bases from V and 2 from J, leaving 15 bases between them. Here the CDR3 reads CATESSGGQETQYF. CDR3 in DNA: TGTGCCACCGAGAGCTCAGGTGGACAAGAGACCCAGTACTTC.

In this sample, this clone turned up a few times. The V gene is TRBV19, the J gene TRBJ1-1, with unresolved D. Trimming left V 5 bases short and J 0 bases short, with 7 bases between. The germline gives CDR1 LNHDA, CDR2 SQIVND (reference sequence). CDR3 size: 13 residues. As DNA, the CDR3 is TGTGCCAGTAGTCCTACGATGAACACTGAAGCTTTCTTT. This codes for CASSPTMNTEAFF.

The chain combines TRBV3-1 (or the pseudogene TRBV3-2) with TRBJ1-1; no definite D call. The CDR3 has 12 amino acids. V lost 7 bases to trimming and J lost 5 bases, with 11 bases between them. CDR1 is LGHDT, CDR2 YNNKEL, per germline (reference sequence). This CDR3 is CASTGGMTEAFF. DNA for the CDR3: TGTGCCAGCACCGGCGGAATGACTGAAGCTTTCTTT.

The genes are TRBV28 and TRBJ2-7; D possibly corresponds to TRBD2 (7 bases). This CDR3 has 14 residues. Trimming stripped 6 bases from V and 2 bases from J, with 14 bases between. Germline V gene data show CDR1 as MDHEN and CDR2 as SYDVKM. Written as DNA, the CDR3 is TGTGCCAGCAGCTTAGGGGGAGGGACCTACGAGCAGTACTTC. Amino acid sequence: CASSLGGGTYEQYF.

The genes are TRBV11-2 and TRBJ2-3, with D tentatively TRBD1 (6 bases). Germline V lookup: CDR1 SGHAT, CDR2 FQNNGV. V gave up 1 base and J gave up 10 bases, with 21 bases separating them. The CDR3 has 16 amino acids. CDR3 loop: CASSLAFRDKGVAQYF. The CDR3 nucleotides read TGTGCCAGCAGCTTAGCCTTCCGGGACAAGGGTGTTGCGCAGTATTTT.

The chain joins TRBV19 to TRBJ1-5; tentative D call: TRBD1 (5 bases). The length of the CDR3 is 14 residues. V was trimmed by 3 bases and J by 4 bases, leaving 10 bases between them. Looked up from germline, CDR1 is LNHDA and CDR2 is SQIVND (reference sequence). CDR3 amino acids: CASSIGPGNQPQHF. The CDR3 nucleotides are TGTGCCAGTAGTATCGGGCCAGGGAATCAGCCCCAGCATTTT.